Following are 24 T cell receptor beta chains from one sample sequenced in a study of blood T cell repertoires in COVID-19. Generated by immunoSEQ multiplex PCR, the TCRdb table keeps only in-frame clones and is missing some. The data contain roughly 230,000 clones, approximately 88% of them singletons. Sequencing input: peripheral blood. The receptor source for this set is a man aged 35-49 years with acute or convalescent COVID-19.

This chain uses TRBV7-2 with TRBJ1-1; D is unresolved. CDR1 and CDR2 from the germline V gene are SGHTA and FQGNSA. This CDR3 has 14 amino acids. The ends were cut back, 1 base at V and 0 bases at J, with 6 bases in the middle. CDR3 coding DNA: TGTGCCAGCAGCTTAGATTGGCTGAACACTGAAGCTTTCTTT. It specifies CASSLDWLNTEAFF.

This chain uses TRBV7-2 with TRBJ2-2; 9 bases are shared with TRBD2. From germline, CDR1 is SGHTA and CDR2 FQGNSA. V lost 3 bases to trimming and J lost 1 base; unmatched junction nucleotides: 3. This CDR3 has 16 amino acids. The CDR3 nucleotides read TGTGCCAGCAGCTTCGCGGGAGGGTGGAACACCGGGGAGCTGTTTTTT. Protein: CASSFAGGWNTGELFF. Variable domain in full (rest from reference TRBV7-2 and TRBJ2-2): GAGVSQSPSNKVTEKGKDVELRCDPISGHTALYWYRQSLGQGLEFLIYFQGNSAPDKSGLPSDRFSAERTGGSVSTLTIQRTQQEDSAVYLCASSFAGGWNTGELFFGEGSRLTVL.

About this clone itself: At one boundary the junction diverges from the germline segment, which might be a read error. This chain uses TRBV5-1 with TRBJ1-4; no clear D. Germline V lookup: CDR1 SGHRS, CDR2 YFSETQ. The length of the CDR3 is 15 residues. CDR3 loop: CASSPAGGWQEKLFF. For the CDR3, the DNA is TGCGCCAGCAGCCCGGCGGGAGGGTGGCAGGAAAAACTATTTTTT.

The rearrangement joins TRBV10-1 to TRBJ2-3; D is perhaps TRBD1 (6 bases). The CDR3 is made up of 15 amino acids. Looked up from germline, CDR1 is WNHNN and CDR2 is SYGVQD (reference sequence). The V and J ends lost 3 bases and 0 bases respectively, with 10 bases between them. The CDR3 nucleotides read TGCGCCAGCAGTGAATCGGGACACAGCACAGATACGCAGTATTTT. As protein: CASSESGHSTDTQYF.

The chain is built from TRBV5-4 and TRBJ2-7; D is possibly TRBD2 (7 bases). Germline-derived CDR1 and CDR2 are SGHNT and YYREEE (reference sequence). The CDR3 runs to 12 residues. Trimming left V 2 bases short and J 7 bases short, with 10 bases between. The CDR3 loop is CASSFGGQEQYF. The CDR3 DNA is TGTGCCAGCAGCTTCGGGGGGCAGGAGCAGTACTTC.

CDR3 amino acids: CASSDRDLDGNTIYF. DNA of the CDR3: TGCGCCAGCAGCGACAGGGACCTAGATGGAAACACCATATATTTT. The chain employs TRBV23-1 and TRBJ1-3; TRBD1 matches at 7 bases. Being an ORF, TRBV23-1 has a function that is uncertain. The CDR3 loop spans 15 amino acids. The J segment lost 3 bases and the V segment lost 6 bases, leaving 8 bases of the junction unmatched.

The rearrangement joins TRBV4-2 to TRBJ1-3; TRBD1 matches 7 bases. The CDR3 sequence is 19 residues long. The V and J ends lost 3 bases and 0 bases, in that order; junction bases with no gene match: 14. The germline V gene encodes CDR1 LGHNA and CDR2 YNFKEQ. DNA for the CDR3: TGTGCCAGCAGCCAGATAAACTTCTGGGACAGAAGCTCTGGAAACACCATATATTTT. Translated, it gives CASSQINFWDRSSGNTIYF.

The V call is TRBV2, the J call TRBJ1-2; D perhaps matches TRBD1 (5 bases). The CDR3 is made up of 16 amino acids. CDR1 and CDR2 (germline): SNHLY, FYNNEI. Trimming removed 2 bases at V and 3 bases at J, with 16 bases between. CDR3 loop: CASSEPNAGFDYGYTF. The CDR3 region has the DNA TGTGCCAGCAGTGAACCCAATGCAGGGTTCGACTATGGCTACACCTTC.

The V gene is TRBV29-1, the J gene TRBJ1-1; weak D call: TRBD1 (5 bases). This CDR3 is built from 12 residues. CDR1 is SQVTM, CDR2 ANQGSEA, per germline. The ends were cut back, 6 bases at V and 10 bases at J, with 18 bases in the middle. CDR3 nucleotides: TGCAGCGTCACTTTCGGGGGGGGTTCAGCTTTCTTT. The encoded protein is CSVTFGGGSAFF.

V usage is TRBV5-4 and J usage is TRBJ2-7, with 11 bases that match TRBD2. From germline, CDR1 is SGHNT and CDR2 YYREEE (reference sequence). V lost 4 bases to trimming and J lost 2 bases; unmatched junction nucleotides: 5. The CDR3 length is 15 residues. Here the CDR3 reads CASSLGLAGPYEQYF. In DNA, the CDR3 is TGTGCCAGCAGCCTAGGACTAGCGGGTCCCTACGAGCAGTACTTC.

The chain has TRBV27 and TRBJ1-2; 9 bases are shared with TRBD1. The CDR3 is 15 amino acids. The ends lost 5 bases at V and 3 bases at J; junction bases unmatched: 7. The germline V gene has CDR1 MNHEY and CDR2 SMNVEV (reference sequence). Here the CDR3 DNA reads TGTGCCAGCAGTCTTACAGGGGGCGCACACTATGGCTACACCTTC. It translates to CASSLTGGAHYGYTF.

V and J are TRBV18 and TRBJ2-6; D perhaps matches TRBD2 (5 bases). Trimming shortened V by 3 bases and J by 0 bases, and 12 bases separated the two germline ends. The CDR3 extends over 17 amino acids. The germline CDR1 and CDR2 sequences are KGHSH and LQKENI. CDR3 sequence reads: CASSPGSQYSGANVLTF. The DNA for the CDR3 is TGTGCCAGCTCACCGGGGAGTCAGTACTCTGGGGCCAACGTCCTGACTTTC.

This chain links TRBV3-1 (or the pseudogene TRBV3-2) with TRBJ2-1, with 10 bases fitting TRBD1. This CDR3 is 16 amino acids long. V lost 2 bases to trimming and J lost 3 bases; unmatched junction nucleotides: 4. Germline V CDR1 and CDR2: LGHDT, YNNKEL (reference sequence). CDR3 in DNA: TGTGCCAGCAGCCAATTGACAGGGGGCGTCTACAATGAGCAGTTCTTC. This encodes CASSQLTGGVYNEQFF.

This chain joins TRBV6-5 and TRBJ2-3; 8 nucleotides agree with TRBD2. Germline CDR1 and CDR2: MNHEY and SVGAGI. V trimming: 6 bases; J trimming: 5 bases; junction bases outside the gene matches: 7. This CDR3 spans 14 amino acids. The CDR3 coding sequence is TGTGCCAGCAGACTTGGGACTAGTTTAGATACGCAGTATTTT. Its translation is CASRLGTSLDTQYF.

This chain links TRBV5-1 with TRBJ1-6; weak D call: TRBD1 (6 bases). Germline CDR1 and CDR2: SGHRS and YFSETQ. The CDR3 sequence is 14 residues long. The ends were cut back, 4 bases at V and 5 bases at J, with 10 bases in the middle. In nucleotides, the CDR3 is TGCGCCAGCAGCGTTTACAGGGATAATTCACCCCTCCACTTT. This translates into CASSVYRDNSPLHF. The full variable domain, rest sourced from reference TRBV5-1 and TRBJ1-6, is KAGVTQTPRYLIKTRGQQVTLSCSPISGHRSVSWYQQTPGQGLQFLFEYFSETQRNKGNFPGRFSGRQFSNSRSEMNVSTLELGDSALYLCASSVYRDNSPLHFGNGTRLTVT.

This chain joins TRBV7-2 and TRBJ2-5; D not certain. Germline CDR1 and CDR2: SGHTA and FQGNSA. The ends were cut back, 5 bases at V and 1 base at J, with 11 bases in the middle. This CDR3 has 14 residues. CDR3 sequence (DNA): TGTGCCAGCAGCATGCGACTGGTCCAAGAGACCCAGTACTTC. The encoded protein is CASSMRLVQETQYF. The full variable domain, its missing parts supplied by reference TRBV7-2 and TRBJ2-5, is GAGVSQSPSNKVTEKGKDVELRCDPISGHTALYWYRQSLGQGLEFLIYFQGNSAPDKSGLPSDRFSAERTGGSVSTLTIQRTQQEDSAVYLCASSMRLVQETQYFGPGTRLLVL.

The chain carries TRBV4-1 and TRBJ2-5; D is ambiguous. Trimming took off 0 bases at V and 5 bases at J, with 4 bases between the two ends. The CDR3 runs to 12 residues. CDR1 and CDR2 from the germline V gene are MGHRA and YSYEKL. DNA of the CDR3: TGCGCCAGCAGCCAAGACCGGGAGACCCAGTACTTC. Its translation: CASSQDRETQYF.

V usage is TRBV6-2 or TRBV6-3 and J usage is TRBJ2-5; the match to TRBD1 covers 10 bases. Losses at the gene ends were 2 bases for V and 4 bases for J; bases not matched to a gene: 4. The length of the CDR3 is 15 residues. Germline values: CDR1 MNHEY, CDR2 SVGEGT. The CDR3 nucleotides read TGTGCCAGCAGTTACGCGGGACAGGGGAGAGAGACCCAGTACTTC. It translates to CASSYAGQGRETQYF.

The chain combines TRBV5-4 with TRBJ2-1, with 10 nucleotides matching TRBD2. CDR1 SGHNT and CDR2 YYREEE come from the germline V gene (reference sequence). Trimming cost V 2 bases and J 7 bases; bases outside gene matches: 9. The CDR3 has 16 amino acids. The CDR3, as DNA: TGTGCCAGCAGCTTTGAGCGGACTAGCGGATCAAATGAGCAGTTCTTC. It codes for CASSFERTSGSNEQFF.

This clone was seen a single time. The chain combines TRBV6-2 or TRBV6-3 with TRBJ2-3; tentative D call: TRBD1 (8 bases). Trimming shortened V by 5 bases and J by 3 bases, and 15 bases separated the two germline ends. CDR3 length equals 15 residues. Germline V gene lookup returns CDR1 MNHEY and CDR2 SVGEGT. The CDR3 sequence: CASSTGGAETDTQYF. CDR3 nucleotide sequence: TGTGCCAGCAGTACAGGGGGGGCCGAAACAGATACGCAGTATTTT.

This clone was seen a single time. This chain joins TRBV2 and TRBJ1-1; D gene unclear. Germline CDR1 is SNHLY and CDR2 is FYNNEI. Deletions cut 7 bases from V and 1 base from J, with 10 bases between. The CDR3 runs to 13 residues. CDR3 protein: CASIARWNTEAFF. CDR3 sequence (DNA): TGTGCCAGCATTGCGAGATGGAACACTGAAGCTTTCTTT.

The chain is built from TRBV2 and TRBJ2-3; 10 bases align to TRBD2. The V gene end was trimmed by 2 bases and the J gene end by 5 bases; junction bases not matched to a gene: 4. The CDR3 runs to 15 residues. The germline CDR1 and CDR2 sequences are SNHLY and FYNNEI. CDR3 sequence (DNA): TGTGCCAGCAGTGAAAGCGGGAGGGCTGTAGATACGCAGTATTTT. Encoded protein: CASSESGRAVDTQYF.

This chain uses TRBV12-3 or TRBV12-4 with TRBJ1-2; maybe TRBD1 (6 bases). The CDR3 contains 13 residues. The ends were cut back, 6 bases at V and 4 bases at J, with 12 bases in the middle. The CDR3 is CASRLTGSYGYTF. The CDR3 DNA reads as TGTGCCAGCAGGTTAACAGGGTCCTATGGCTACACCTTC.

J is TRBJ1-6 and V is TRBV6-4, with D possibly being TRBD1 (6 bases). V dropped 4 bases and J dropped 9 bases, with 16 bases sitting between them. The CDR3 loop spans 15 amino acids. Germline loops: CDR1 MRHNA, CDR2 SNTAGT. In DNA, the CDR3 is TGTGCCAGCAGTGTCGATCAGGGGTTCGGTTCACCCCTCCACTTT. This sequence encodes CASSVDQGFGSPLHF.